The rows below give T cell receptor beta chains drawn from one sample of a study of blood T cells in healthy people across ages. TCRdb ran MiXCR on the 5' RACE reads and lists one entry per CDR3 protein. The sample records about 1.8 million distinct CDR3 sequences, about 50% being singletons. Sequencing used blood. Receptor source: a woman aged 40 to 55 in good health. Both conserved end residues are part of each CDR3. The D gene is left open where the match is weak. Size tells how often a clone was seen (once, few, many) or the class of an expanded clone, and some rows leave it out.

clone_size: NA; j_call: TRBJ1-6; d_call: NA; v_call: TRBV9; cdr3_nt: TGTGCCAGCAGCGCCGGGACGCTGGATTCACCCCTCCACTTT; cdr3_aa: CASSAGTLDSPLHF
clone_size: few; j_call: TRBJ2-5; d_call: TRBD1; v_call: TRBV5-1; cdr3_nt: TGCGCCAGCCTCCCTCGGCTGGGACAGGGGGCTAGGGAGACCCAGTACTTC; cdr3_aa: CASLPRLGQGARETQYF
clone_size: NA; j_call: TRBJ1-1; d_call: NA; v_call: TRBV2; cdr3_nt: TGTGCCAGCGCCCCAGGGGCTGTGAACACTGAAGCTTTCTTT; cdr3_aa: CASAPGAVNTEAFF
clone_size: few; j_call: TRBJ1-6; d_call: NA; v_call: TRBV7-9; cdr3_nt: TGTGCCAGCAGCTTAGAATTGTCACCCCTCCACTTT; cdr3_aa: CASSLELSPLHF
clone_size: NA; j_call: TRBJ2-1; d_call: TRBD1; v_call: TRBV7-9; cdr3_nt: TGTGCCAGCACCCCTAACAGGGGGCAGGCCGATCGAGAGCAGTTCTTC; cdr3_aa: CASTPNRGQADREQFF
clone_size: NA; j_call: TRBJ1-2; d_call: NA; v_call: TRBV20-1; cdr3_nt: TGCAGTGCTAGTTTAGCTGACTATGGCTACACCTTC; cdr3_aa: CSASLADYGYTF
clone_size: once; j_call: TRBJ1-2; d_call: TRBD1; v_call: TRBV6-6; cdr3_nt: TGTGCCAGCAGTTACTCGTCAGGGGGGGGTGGCTACACCTTC; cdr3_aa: CASSYSSGGGGYTF
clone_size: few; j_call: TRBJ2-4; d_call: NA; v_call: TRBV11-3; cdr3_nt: TGTGCCAGCAGCCCCAGGTCCGCCAAAAACATTCAGTACTTC; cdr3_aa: CASSPRSAKNIQYF
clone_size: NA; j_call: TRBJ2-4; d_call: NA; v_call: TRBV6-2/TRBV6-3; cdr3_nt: TGTGCCAGCAGGCCAACAGGTGGCCTAGCCAAAAACATTCAGTACTTC; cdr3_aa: CASRPTGGLAKNIQYF
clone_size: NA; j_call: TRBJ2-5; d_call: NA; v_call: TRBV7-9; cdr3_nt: TGTGCCAGCATCCTATCAGGAGGCGGGGAGACCCAGTACTTC; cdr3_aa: CASILSGGGETQYF
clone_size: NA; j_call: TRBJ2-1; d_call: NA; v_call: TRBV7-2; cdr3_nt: TGTGCCAGCAGCTTAGCAGAGGCATTCCCCGCCAATGAGCAGTTCTTC; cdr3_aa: CASSLAEAFPANEQFF
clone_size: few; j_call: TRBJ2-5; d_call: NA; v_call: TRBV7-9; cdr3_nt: TGTGCCAGCAGCTTCGGGGGTATAGAGACCCAGTACTTC; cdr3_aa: CASSFGGIETQYF
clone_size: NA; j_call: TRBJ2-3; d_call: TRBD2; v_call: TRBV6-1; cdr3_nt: TGTGCCGGCAGTGAAACTAGCGGGGTCACAGATACGCAGTATTTT; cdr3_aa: CAGSETSGVTDTQYF
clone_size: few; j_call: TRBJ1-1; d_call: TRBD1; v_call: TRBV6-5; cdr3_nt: TGTGCCAGCAGTTCGACAGGGAAGGGGATGAACACTGAAGCTTTCTTT; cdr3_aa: CASSSTGKGMNTEAFF
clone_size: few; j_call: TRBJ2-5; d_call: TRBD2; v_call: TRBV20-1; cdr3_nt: TGCAGTGCTAGAGATCGGCTAGCGGGGAAAGAGACCCAGTACTTC; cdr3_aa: CSARDRLAGKETQYF
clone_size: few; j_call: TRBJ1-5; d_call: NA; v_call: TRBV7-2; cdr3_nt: TGTGCCAGCAGCTCTGCCCGGGGGCAGCCCCAGCATTTT; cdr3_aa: CASSSARGQPQHF
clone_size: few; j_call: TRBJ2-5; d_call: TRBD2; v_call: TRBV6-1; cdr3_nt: TGTGCCACCTCCCGGACTAGCCGGGAGACCCAGTACTTC; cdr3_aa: CATSRTSRETQYF
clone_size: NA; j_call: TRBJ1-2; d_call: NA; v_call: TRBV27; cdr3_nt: TGTGCCAGCCGAGAATTAGGTTCCCTTAACTATGGCTACACCTTC; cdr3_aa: CASRELGSLNYGYTF
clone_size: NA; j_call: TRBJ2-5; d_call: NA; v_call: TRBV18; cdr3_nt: TGTGCCAGCTCACCCAGAGAGGGGTTGGAGGAGACCCAGTACTTC; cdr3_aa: CASSPREGLEETQYF
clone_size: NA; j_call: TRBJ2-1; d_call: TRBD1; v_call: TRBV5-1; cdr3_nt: TGCGCCAGCAGCAGGGGTCGGGACAGTGAGCAGTTCTTC; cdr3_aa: CASSRGRDSEQFF
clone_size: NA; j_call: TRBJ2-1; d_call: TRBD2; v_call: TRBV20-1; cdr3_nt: TGCAGTGCTTTTAGCGGGGGGGCCAAAAATGAGCAGTTCTTC; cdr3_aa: CSAFSGGAKNEQFF
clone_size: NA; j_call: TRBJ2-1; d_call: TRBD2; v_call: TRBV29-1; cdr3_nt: TGCAGCGTTGAACGCGGGGGTCTGAATGAGCAGTTCTTC; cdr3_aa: CSVERGGLNEQFF
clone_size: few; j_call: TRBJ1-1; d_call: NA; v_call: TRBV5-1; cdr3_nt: TGCGCCAGCAGCTTGTTTGGGGTAGTCGCGGGGCGAAACACTGAAGCTTTCTTT; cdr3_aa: CASSLFGVVAGRNTEAFF
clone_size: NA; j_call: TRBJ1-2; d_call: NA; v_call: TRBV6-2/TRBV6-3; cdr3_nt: TGTGCCAGCAGTTCACGTAGACCGGGATTCTATGGCTACACCTTC; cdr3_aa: CASSSRRPGFYGYTF